What follows are 26 T cell receptor beta chains derived from one specimen sequenced in a study of blood T cells in healthy people across ages. Primers used in a second PCR of about 7 to 12 cycles were a sample-barcoded 5' primer and a J-beta primer mix. TCRdb reanalysed the 5' RACE reads using MiXCR and keeps one entry per CDR3 protein. The table records some 1,000,000 distinct CDR3 sequences, roughly a quarter of them present only once. The data were also submitted as part of a second study, on T cells of mothers and their children.

The sample comprised blood. These receptors all stem from a girl aged 2 to 9 in good health.

The chain uses TRBV29-1 and TRBJ2-5; a possible D gene is TRBD1 (5 bases). The V gene's germline CDR1 is SQVTM and CDR2 ANQGSEA. The CDR3 has 13 amino acids. Trimming took 4 bases from V and 5 from J, leaving 14 bases between them. DNA for the CDR3: TGCAGCGTTGGGGGCCGCGCCAGGGAGACCCAGTACTTC. Its translation: CSVGGRARETQYF.

The chain recombines TRBV2 with TRBJ2-5; TRBD2 matches 14 bases. CDR1 SNHLY and CDR2 FYNNEI come from the germline V gene. With 3 bases clipped from V and 0 bases from J, the junction kept 6 bases outside the gene matches. The CDR3 is 18 residues long. The CDR3 DNA reads as TGTGCCAGCAGTGAGGGGACTAGCGGGGGCCTGTACCAAGAGACCCAGTACTTC. It encodes CASSEGTSGGLYQETQYF.

This clonotype has a handful of counts. The chain is built from TRBV7-8 and TRBJ2-3, with D unclear. Germline CDR1 and CDR2: SGHVS and FQNEAQ. V was pared by 3 bases and J by 2 bases, with 18 bases between. The CDR3 has 17 amino acids. CDR3 sequence reads: CASSFSSGLPVTDTQYF. As DNA, the CDR3 is TGTGCCAGCAGCTTCTCCTCAGGCCTACCCGTCACAGATACGCAGTATTTT.

The V gene is TRBV24-1, the J gene TRBJ2-2; the D call may be TRBD1 or TRBD2 (5 bases each). Germline CDR1 KGHDR, CDR2 SFDVKD. The ends were cut back, 12 bases at V and 0 bases at J, with 13 bases in the middle. The CDR3 totals 14 residues. The CDR3 protein is CASEGRANTGELFF. The CDR3, as DNA: TGTGCCTCCGAGGGCAGGGCGAACACCGGGGAGCTGTTTTTT.

The chain is built from TRBV7-8 and TRBJ2-1; D gene uncertain. Germline loops: CDR1 SGHVS, CDR2 FQNEAQ. This CDR3 is built from 15 residues. V shed 1 base and J shed 4 bases, with 11 bases lying between them. The CDR3 spells CASSLESLQYNEQFF. For the CDR3, the DNA is TGTGCCAGCAGCTTAGAGTCCCTACAATACAATGAGCAGTTCTTC. Supplemented by reference TRBV7-8 and TRBJ2-1, the full variable domain reads GAGVSQSPRYKVAKRGQDVALRCDPISGHVSLFWYQQALGQGPEFLTYFQNEAQLDKSGLPSDRFFAERPEGSVSTLKIQRTQQEDSAVYLCASSLESLQYNEQFFGPGTRLTVL.

This clonotype was detected only a few times. Compared with germline, one end of the junction differs, possibly owing to a read error. CDR3 bases: TGTGCCAGCAGCTTTAACCCGGACGGCCAAGAGACCCAATACTTC. Amino acid sequence: CASSFNPDGQETQYF. This sequence joins TRBV7-6 and TRBJ2-1; D unresolved. The CDR3 is 15 residues long. Germline-derived CDR1 and CDR2 are SGHVS and FNYEAQ.

This clonotype was counted a few times. The V call is TRBV12-3 or TRBV12-4, the J call TRBJ1-4, with 7 positions matching TRBD1. CDR3 size: 13 residues. Trimming removed 10 bases from V and 8 bases from J; junction bases left unmatched: 10. The CDR3 DNA sequence: TGTGCCACCTCCCGACAGGGAACCGAAAAACTGTTTTTT. Protein: CATSRQGTEKLFF.

The chain carries TRBV7-2 and TRBJ1-2; D is undetermined. The ends were cut back, 5 bases at V and 8 bases at J, with 21 bases in the middle. This CDR3 is built from 15 residues. The germline V gene has CDR1 SGHTA and CDR2 FQGNSA. The CDR3, as DNA: TGTGCCAGCAGCGAACGTTGGGATTCGGTATTGGGCTACACCTTC. Its protein product is CASSERWDSVLGYTF.

This chain links TRBV7-2 with TRBJ2-5; D might be TRBD1 or TRBD2, each matching 5 bases. Matching the DNA end better, TRBJ2-1 makes the J call doubtful. CDR3 length: 16 residues. Germline V gene lookup returns CDR1 SGHTA and CDR2 FQGNSA. The CDR3 loop is CASSLRGVYEYNEQFF. Written as DNA, the CDR3 is TGTGCCAGCAGCTTACGAGGGGTTTACGAATACAATGAGCAGTTCTTC.

This chain connects TRBV3-1 to TRBJ2-5; 14 nucleotides align to TRBD2. Germline V gives CDR1 LGHDT, CDR2 YNNKEL (reference sequence). V lost 4 bases, J lost 3 bases, and 4 bases stayed unmatched. CDR3 size: 16 residues. The CDR3 nucleotides are TGTGCCAGCAGCCGGATGACTAGCGGGGGGGAAGAGACCCAGTACTTC. It translates to CASSRMTSGGEETQYF.

This clonotype has only a few counts. The V call is TRBV12-3 or TRBV12-4, the J call TRBJ2-6; no definite D call. Between the trimmed V and J ends, which lost 7 bases and 4 bases, there was a span of 8 bases. This CDR3 comprises 13 residues. This CDR3 reads CASTTYGANVLTF. DNA of the CDR3: TGTGCCAGCACTACGTACGGGGCCAACGTCCTGACTTTC.

This clonotype was counted between two and nine times. This sequence joins TRBV24-1 and TRBJ2-6; D not resolved. CDR1 KGHDR and CDR2 SFDVKD come from the germline V gene. This CDR3 has 16 amino acids. The ends were cut back, 4 bases at V and 1 base at J, with 10 bases in the middle. CDR3 amino acids: CATSDAGFSGANVLTF. CDR3 nucleotide sequence: TGTGCCACCAGTGACGCCGGGTTTTCTGGGGCCAACGTCCTGACTTTC.

The genes are TRBV20-1 and TRBJ1-1, with a possible D match to TRBD1 (6 bases). V was trimmed by 0 bases and J by 9 bases, leaving 23 bases between them. Germline loops: CDR1 DFQATT, CDR2 SNEGSKA (reference sequence). This CDR3 comprises 16 residues. CDR3 protein: CSARDSGEQMDTKAFF. CDR3 DNA sequence: TGCAGTGCTAGAGATTCAGGGGAACAGATGGATACCAAAGCTTTCTTT.

The table lists this clonotype with a few counts. CDR3: CASSFHSGGTEAFF. The CDR3 nucleotides are TGTGCCAGCAGTTTCCATTCAGGGGGCACTGAAGCTTTCTTT. The rearrangement links TRBV12-3 or TRBV12-4 to TRBJ1-1; 7 positions match TRBD1. This CDR3 comprises 14 residues. V lost 3 bases and J lost 4; bases outside the gene matches: 5.

The rearrangement links TRBV20-1 to TRBJ2-5; D is uncertain. This CDR3 spans 13 amino acids. In germline, CDR1 is DFQATT, CDR2 SNEGSKA (reference sequence). The ends were cut back, 1 base at V and 5 bases at J, with 11 bases in the middle. The CDR3 sequence is CSARGPKGETQYF. As DNA, the CDR3 is TGCAGTGCTAGAGGGCCTAAAGGGGAGACCCAGTACTTC.

The chain employs TRBV27 and TRBJ1-2; tentatively, D is TRBD1 (5 bases). This CDR3 has 13 residues. Germline V CDR1 and CDR2: MNHEY, SMNVEV (reference sequence). Trimming shortened V by 3 bases and J by 7 bases, and 12 bases separated the two germline ends. CDR3 protein: CASSFAGTGGYTF. For the CDR3, the DNA is TGTGCCAGCAGTTTTGCCGGGACGGGTGGCTACACCTTC.

This chain connects TRBV20-1 to TRBJ2-7, with 10 bases identical to TRBD2. CDR1 is DFQATT and CDR2 is SNEGSKA in the germline V gene (reference sequence). The V and J ends lost 0 bases and 2 bases, in that order; junction bases with no gene match: 4. CDR3 size: 15 residues. This CDR3 reads CSARDPGLAAYEQYF. In nucleotides, the CDR3 is TGCAGTGCTAGAGATCCTGGACTAGCGGCCTACGAGCAGTACTTC.

The CDR3 region has the DNA TGTGCCAGCATCAAGCAACCAGATACGCAGTATTTT. It yields the protein CASIKQPDTQYF. V gene TRBV5-4 combines with J gene TRBJ2-3; no reliable D call. V lost 6 bases and J lost 4, with 9 bases in between. The CDR3 covers 12 residues. The germline CDR1 and CDR2 sequences are SGHNT and YYREEE (reference sequence).

This clonotype has a handful of counts. The J gene is TRBJ2-1, the V gene TRBV2, with 7 bases lining up with TRBD2. The CDR3 contains 16 residues. Trimming took 1 base from V and 7 from J; bases not matched to a gene: 10. Germline V lookup: CDR1 SNHLY, CDR2 FYNNEI. The CDR3 loop is CASSEGGGRSRNEQFF. CDR3 bases: TGTGCCAGCAGTGAAGGAGGCGGGAGAAGCCGGAATGAGCAGTTCTTC.

There are a few counts of this clonotype. The genes are TRBV20-1 and TRBJ2-1; TRBD2 agrees at 10 bases. The CDR3 is made up of 15 amino acids. Germline V gives CDR1 DFQATT, CDR2 SNEGSKA (reference sequence). Trimming cost V 2 bases and J 8 bases; bases outside gene matches: 9. This CDR3 is CSARRLSGGRDEQFF. The CDR3 region has the DNA TGCAGTGCTAGACGGCTTAGCGGGGGGAGGGATGAGCAGTTCTTC.

This clonotype was recorded a few times. V and J are TRBV5-6 and TRBJ2-4, with D possibly TRBD1 on 5 matching bases. CDR1 and CDR2 (germline): SGHDT, YYEEEE. CDR3 length: 15 amino acids. Trimming pared 0 bases from V and 2 bases from J, leaving 9 bases between. In DNA form, the CDR3 reads TGTGCCAGCAGCTTGGCCAAGGGGCCCAAAAACATTCAGTACTTC. It specifies CASSLAKGPKNIQYF.

The CDR3 spells CASGLQLNEQFF. CDR3 sequence (DNA): TGTGCTAGTGGTTTACAGCTCAATGAGCAGTTCTTC. This sequence joins TRBV12-5 and TRBJ2-1, with unresolved D. There are 12 residues in the CDR3. Between the trimmed V and J ends, which lost 3 bases and 6 bases, there was a span of 6 bases. Germline values: CDR1 LGHNT, CDR2 FRNRAP. Full variable domain (missing parts from reference TRBV12-5 and TRBJ2-1): DARVTQTPRHKVTEMGQEVTMRCQPILGHNTVFWYRQTMMQGLELLAYFRNRAPLDDSGMPKDRFSAEMPDATLATLKIQPSEPRDSAVYFCASGLQLNEQFFGPGTRLTVL.

Concerning this clonotype itself: The junction does not match germline at one end; this may be a read error. V and J are TRBV3-1 and TRBJ1-3; D is possibly TRBD1 (5 bases). CDR1 is LGHDT, CDR2 YNNKEL, per germline (reference sequence). The CDR3 has 13 residues. CDR3 bases: TGTGCCAGCAGCCAAGAGAGGGGAAACACCACATATTTT. Translating gives CASSQERGNTTYF.

This clonotype is a singleton in its sample. The chain carries TRBV11-1 and TRBJ2-1; D uncertain. Trimming took 2 bases from V and 0 from J, leaving 23 bases between them. The CDR3 contains 20 residues. CDR1 is SGHAT, CDR2 FQDESV, per germline (reference sequence). This CDR3 reads CASSLNGGDFNKNSYNEQFF. The CDR3 coding sequence is TGTGCCAGCAGCTTAAATGGCGGAGACTTTAATAAGAACTCCTACAATGAGCAGTTCTTC.

J is TRBJ1-3 and V is TRBV2; the D gene is possibly TRBD1 (5 bases). Trimming took 2 bases from V and 0 from J, leaving 17 bases between them. In germline, CDR1 is SNHLY, CDR2 FYNNEI. This CDR3 has 18 residues. The CDR3 bases are TGTGCCAGCAGTGAAAGAGGGACGGAAGACCTCTCTGGAAACACCATATATTTT. It translates to CASSERGTEDLSGNTIYF.

A few counts support this clonotype. The chain combines TRBV5-1 with TRBJ2-2; a weak D match, TRBD2 (5 bases). Trimming pared 4 bases from V and 7 bases from J, leaving 11 bases between. Germline loops: CDR1 SGHRS, CDR2 YFSETQ. There are 13 residues in the CDR3. The DNA of the CDR3 is TGCGCCAGCAGCCCGGGGAACGGCGGGGAGCTGTTTTTT. This translates into CASSPGNGGELFF.